A selection of T cell receptor beta chains follows, all from one sample in a study. TCRdb called the 5' RACE reads again in MiXCR, with one record for every CDR3 protein. The data show roughly 50,000 distinct CDR3 sequences, approximately 24% seen once. Sequencing was done on a sample of tumor-infiltrating naive CD4+ T cells sorted from the breast tumor. These receptor sequences come from a female donor with breast cancer. Both conserved end residues are part of each CDR3. A D gene is named only where the DNA matches it firmly. Where a row states a size, it is once, few, many or the class of an expanded clone; other rows omit it.

TRBD1,TRBJ2-3,.,TRBV12-3/TRBV12-4,TGTGCCAGCAGTCCACAGGGGACGACCACAGATACGCAGTATTTT,CASSPQGTTTDTQYF
TRBD2,TRBJ2-7,once,TRBV7-9,TGTGCCAGCAGCCCTCGGGCTAGCGGTCACGAGCAGTACTTC,CASSPRASGHEQYF
TRBD1,TRBJ2-1,.,TRBV7-9,TGTGCCAGCAGCCGTCCGGGACAGGCGAACAATGAGCAGTTCTTC,CASSRPGQANNEQFF
.,TRBJ2-1,.,TRBV10-2,TGCGCCAGCAACCCAGGGAGGAGTGAGCAGTTCTTC,CASNPGRSEQFF
.,TRBJ2-2,.,TRBV6-5,TGTGCCAGCAGCGCCCTACAGGGACGGGGGGAGCTGTTTTTT,CASSALQGRGELFF
TRBD1,TRBJ2-7,few,TRBV5-6,TGTGCCAGCAGCTTGTTTGGACAGGAGTTCTACGAGCAGTACTTC,CASSLFGQEFYEQYF
.,TRBJ2-1,.,TRBV6-5,TGTGCCAGCAGTTACCGACCGGGGGTGAGCGATGAGCAGTTCTTC,CASSYRPGVSDEQFF
TRBD2,TRBJ2-3,.,TRBV7-9,TGTGCCAGCAGCTTAGCTCCACTAGCGGGGGCCGTCACCCCCACAGATACGCAGTATTTT,CASSLAPLAGAVTPTDTQYF
TRBD2,TRBJ2-3,.,TRBV15,TGTGCCACCAGCAGCAGACTAGCGGGAGTCGATGATACGCAGTATTTT,CATSSRLAGVDDTQYF
TRBD2,TRBJ2-5,.,TRBV18,TGTGCCAGCTCACCGTCTGCGGGAGGGGAGACCCAGTACTTC,CASSPSAGGETQYF
.,TRBJ2-5,few,TRBV6-1,TGTGCCAGCAGTGAAGGGGGTAATCAAGAGACCCAGTACTTC,CASSEGGNQETQYF
.,TRBJ1-1,many,TRBV6-5,TGTGCCAGCAGTCCCCGGTCGCTATCTGAAGCTTTCTTT,CASSPRSLSEAFF
.,TRBJ1-1,.,TRBV6-2/TRBV6-3,TGTGCCAGCAGTTACAGGGAAGTAAAAGCTTTCTTT,CASSYREVKAFF
TRBD2,TRBJ2-1,few,TRBV5-1,TGCGCCAGCACTTCTAGCGGGAGCTATGAGCAGTTCTTC,CASTSSGSYEQFF
.,TRBJ2-7,.,TRBV12-3/TRBV12-4,TGTGCCAGCAGTCCGGCCTCCTACGAGCAGTACTTC,CASSPASYEQYF
.,TRBJ2-3,.,TRBV11-3,TGTGCCAGCAGCCCTAACTACGATACGCAGTATTTT,CASSPNYDTQYF
.,TRBJ2-7,few,TRBV13,TGTGCCAGCACCCCCTCGTCTGGGCCGGACGAGCAGTACTTC,CASTPSSGPDEQYF
.,TRBJ2-3,.,TRBV5-5,TGTGCTAGCAAGGCGACAGATACGCAGTATTTT,CASKATDTQYF
.,TRBJ2-7,few,TRBV6-5,TGTGCCAGCAGTTCTTATCCGACAAGCTACTACGAGCAGTACTTC,CASSSYPTSYYEQYF
.,TRBJ2-2,.,TRBV19,TGTGCCAGTAGTATTTGGACACCGAACACCGGGGAGCTGTTTTTT,CASSIWTPNTGELFF
TRBD2,TRBJ2-1,few,TRBV18,TGTGCCAGCTCACCAGATCGGACTAGCGCATACAATGAGCAGTTCTTC,CASSPDRTSAYNEQFF
.,TRBJ2-7,.,TRBV20-1,TGCAGTGCTAGAGATGGGGGAGGACAAAGACACGAGCAGTACTTC,CSARDGGGQRHEQYF
.,TRBJ2-7,many,TRBV3-1,TGTGCCAGCAGCCAAGATGCTGCTTTCTACGAGCAGTACTTC,CASSQDAAFYEQYF
.,TRBJ2-4,.,TRBV5-1,TGCGCCAGCAGCTCGGGCCCTCCGAGAGGCATTCAGTACTTC,CASSSGPPRGIQYF
.,TRBJ2-3,.,TRBV12-3/TRBV12-4,TGTGCCAGCAGCCCCGTAGAGGACACAGATACGCAGTATTTT,CASSPVEDTDTQYF
.,TRBJ2-3,.,TRBV7-8,TGTGCCAGCAGCTTAGGACAGGCAGATACGCAGTATTTT,CASSLGQADTQYF
.,TRBJ2-2,.,TRBV3-1,TGTGCCAGCAGCCAAGCCGGGACGGCGAACACCGGGGAGCTGTTTTTT,CASSQAGTANTGELFF
.,TRBJ1-5,.,TRBV20-1,TGCAGTGCAACCCAGGGAATTAGCAATCAGCCCCAGCATTTT,CSATQGISNQPQHF
.,TRBJ2-1,.,TRBV7-8,TGTGCCAGCAGCTTGGCTCACGGATATGAGCAGTTCTTC,CASSLAHGYEQFF
.,TRBJ1-1,.,TRBV12-3/TRBV12-4,TGTGCCAGCAGTTTACATCCGAACACTGAAGCTTTCTTT,CASSLHPNTEAFF
.,TRBJ2-6,medium-sized,TRBV4-1,TGCGCCAGCAGCCAGGGTAGATTAGTTGTTTGGGCTGGGGCCAACGTCCTGACTTTC,CASSQGRLVVWAGANVLTF
.,TRBJ2-6,.,TRBV28,TGTGCCAGCAGCCTATCAGGGGAATCTGGGGCCAACGTCCTGACTTTC,CASSLSGESGANVLTF
TRBD1,TRBJ2-1,many,TRBV24-1,TGTGCCACCAGTGATCCGGGACAGGGTTCCCACAATGAGCAGTTCTTC,CATSDPGQGSHNEQFF
TRBD2,TRBJ2-7,few,TRBV10-3,TGTGCCATCAGTGAGTCGGTTCTAGCGGGAGGCAAGGAGCAGTACTTC,CAISESVLAGGKEQYF
TRBD2,TRBJ2-1,few,TRBV20-1,TGCAGGGTAGCGGGAAACTCCTACAATGAGCAGTTCTTC,CRVAGNSYNEQFF
.,TRBJ1-2,.,TRBV2,TGTGCCAGCAGTGAAAGGGTTCGCGGCTATGGCTACACCTTC,CASSERVRGYGYTF
.,TRBJ2-1,.,TRBV10-2,TGCGCCAGCAGCGGGAGTATCCGAAATGAGCAGTTCTTC,CASSGSIRNEQFF
.,TRBJ2-7,few,TRBV6-2/TRBV6-3,TGTGCCAGCAGTTACTACTCCTACGAGCAGTACTTC,CASSYYSYEQYF